These T cell receptor beta chains were read from a single sample in a study of T-cell reconstitution after alpha-beta-depleted transplantation in children. TCRdb re-called the PCR reads through MiXCR, storing one row per CDR3 protein. The sample carries a few hundred thousand distinct CDR3 sequences, 15% to 20% recorded once. This specimen consisted of PBMCs, mostly from graft donor cells, obtained 360 days after TCRalphabeta/CD19-depleted stem cell transplant. These receptors were taken from a boy under two years old who had a stem cell transplant for Wiskott-Aldrich syndrome, so the T cells may come from the graft donor. Both conserved end residues are part of each CDR3. Fields, in order: CDR3 length, V gene, CDR3 protein.

20	TRBV5-1	CASSPNLAGGPQWSYNEQFF
14	TRBV12-3/TRBV12-4	CASSSSVQEGKQFF
14	TRBV5-4	CASSFSGRVDEQFF
16	TRBV27	CASSLRWAGVGYEQYF
15	TRBV5-1	CASSLRGHLNTEAFF
14	TRBV30	CAWSVHLAADTQYF
15	TRBV28	CASSPRPNYNSPLHF
14	TRBV5-5	CASSPHRESYEQYF
15	TRBV29-1	CSVGTSGISYNEQFF
16	TRBV3-1	CASSPGLGTGGPEQYF
16	TRBV27	CASSLSRLGGTYEQYF
18	TRBV5-1	CASSLAAGLAGSYNEQFF
13	TRBV5-1	CASSLGTSLEQFF
14	TRBV7-9	CASSSRGLQETQYF
14	TRBV6-5	CASSYSRVNYGYTF
16	TRBV29-1	CSVAQIALGQIYEQYF
15	TRBV7-2	CASSSWRRGTYEQYF
12	TRBV5-5	CASSIGRDEQYF
17	TRBV12-3/TRBV12-4	CASSFPSGGRGTGELFF
16	TRBV5-1	CASSLSSGSGADTQYF
16	TRBV6-2/TRBV6-3	CASSYSLAGGQNEQFF
17	TRBV29-1	CSVYEAGGPSGANVLTF
14	TRBV2	CASRRTGGSNEQFF
17	TRBV3-1	CASSRLRTSGPYNEQFF
16	TRBV20-1	CSATPPASEFYNEQFF
15	TRBV20-1	CSAREFGASNQPQHF
14	TRBV4-1	CASSGTQDTDTQYF
17	TRBV6-2/TRBV6-3	CASSDPWGIATSYEQYF
20	TRBV15	CATSSRAIISAHLAKNIQYF
13	TRBV5-1	CASRAALTDTQYF
13	TRBV20-1	CSEQDHNTDTQYF
14	TRBV11-2	CASSLGGFNQPQHF
14	TRBV7-2	CASSLNPAGDTQYF
14	TRBV24-1	CATSDPPTANEQFF
16	TRBV5-1	CASSLAGTGGQETQYF
13	TRBV20-1	CSARGLLYNEQFF
16	TRBV24-1	CATSEHSSRRYNEQFF
15	TRBV7-9	CASSFWRPSSYEQYF
11	TRBV7-2	CASSSTAKQFF
17	TRBV15	CATSRDLAHPPRDTQYF